This T cell receptor beta chain was sequenced in a study of PD-1 blockade in classical Hodgkin lymphoma. Notes on the study in general: After ASCT, patients who started nivolumab under 1 year later were excluded. At baseline, newly diagnosed patients reportedly showed less TCR diversity than healthy donors.

As concerns this clone: Its matching antigen is unknown.

Sequencing used immunoSEQ multiplex PCR; TCRdb keeps in-frame clones, though not all of them. Seen here are almost 30,000 clones, 80% to 90% observed once, and the top ten hold about 0.64%. Stated time point: cycle 4 day 1 (C4D1), after five to seven weeks of nivolumab. Brentuximab vedotin exposure varied among the patients, all of whom had relapsed after autologous stem cell transplantation. Researchers report purifying CD4+ T cells from thawed PBMCs by magnetic negative selection. Each best response was a complete response, a partial response or progressive disease. The input for sequencing was CD4+ T cells from blood, taken before the fourth cycle of nivolumab. The clonotype comes from a human donor with classical Hodgkin lymphoma.

This CDR3 reads CASSPTGTETQYF. The CDR3 nucleotides are TGCGCCAGCAGCCCCACAGGGACGGAGACCCAGTACTTC. The chain uses TRBV5-1 and TRBJ2-5, with a weak D call TRBD1 (6 bases). Germline-derived CDR1 and CDR2 are SGHRS and YFSETQ. Deletions cut 4 bases from V and 5 bases from J, with 12 bases between. CDR3 size: 13 residues.